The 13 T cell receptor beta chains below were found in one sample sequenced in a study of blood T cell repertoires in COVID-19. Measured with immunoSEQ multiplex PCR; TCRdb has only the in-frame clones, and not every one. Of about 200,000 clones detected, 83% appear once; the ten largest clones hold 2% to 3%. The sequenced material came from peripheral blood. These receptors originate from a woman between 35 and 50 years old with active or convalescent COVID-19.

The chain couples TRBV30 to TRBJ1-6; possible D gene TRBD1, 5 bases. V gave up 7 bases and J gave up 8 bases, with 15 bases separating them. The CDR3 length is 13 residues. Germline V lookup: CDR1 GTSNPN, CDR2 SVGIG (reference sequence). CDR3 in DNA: TGTGCCTCCCAGGGATTCAGAGATTCACCCCTCCACTTT. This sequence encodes CASQGFRDSPLHF.

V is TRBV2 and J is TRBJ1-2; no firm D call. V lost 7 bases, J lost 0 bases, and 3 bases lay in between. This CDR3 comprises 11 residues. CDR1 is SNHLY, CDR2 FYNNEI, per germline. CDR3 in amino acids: CASTANYGYTF. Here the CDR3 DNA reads TGTGCCAGCACGGCTAACTATGGCTACACCTTC.

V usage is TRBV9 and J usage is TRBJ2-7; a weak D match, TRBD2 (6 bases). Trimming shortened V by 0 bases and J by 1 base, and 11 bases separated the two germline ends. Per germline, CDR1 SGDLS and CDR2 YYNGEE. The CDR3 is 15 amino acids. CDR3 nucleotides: TGTGCCAGCAGCGTAGGACTGGGGGGTTCCTACGAGCAGTACTTC. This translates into CASSVGLGGSYEQYF.

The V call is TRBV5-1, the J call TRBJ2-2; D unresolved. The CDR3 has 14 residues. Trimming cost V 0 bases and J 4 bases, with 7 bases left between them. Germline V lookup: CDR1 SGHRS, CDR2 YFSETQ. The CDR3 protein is CASSLVAGTGELFF. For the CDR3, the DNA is TGCGCCAGCAGCTTGGTTGCAGGCACCGGGGAGCTGTTTTTT.

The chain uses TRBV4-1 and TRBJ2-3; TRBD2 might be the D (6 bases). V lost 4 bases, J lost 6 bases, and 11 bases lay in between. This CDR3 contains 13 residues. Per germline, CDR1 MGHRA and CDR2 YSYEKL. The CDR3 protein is CASSPGEFDTQYF. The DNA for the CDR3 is TGCGCCAGCAGCCCGGGAGAGTTTGATACGCAGTATTTT.

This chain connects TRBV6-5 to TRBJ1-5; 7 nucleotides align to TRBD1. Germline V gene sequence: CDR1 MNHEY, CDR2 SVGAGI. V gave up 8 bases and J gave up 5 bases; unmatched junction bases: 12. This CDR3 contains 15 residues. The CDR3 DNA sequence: TGTGCCAGCGGAACCCCTAAGGGGGCCTATCAGCCCCAGCATTTT. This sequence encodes CASGTPKGAYQPQHF.

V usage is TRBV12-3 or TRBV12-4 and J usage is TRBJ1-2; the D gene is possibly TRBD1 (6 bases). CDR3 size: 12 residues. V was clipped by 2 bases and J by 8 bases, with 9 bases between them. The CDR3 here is CASSLNRAGYTF. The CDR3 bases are TGTGCCAGCAGTTTAAACAGGGCAGGCTACACCTTC.

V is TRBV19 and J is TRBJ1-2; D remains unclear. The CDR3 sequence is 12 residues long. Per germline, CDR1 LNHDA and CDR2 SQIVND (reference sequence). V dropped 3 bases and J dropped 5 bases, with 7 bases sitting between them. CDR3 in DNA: TGTGCCAGTAGTATGATCGGGTATGGCTACACCTTC. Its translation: CASSMIGYGYTF.

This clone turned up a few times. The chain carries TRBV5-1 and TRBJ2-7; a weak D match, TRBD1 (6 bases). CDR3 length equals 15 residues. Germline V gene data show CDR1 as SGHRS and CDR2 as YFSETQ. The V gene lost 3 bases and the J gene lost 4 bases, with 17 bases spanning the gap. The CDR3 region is CASSSKNREQYEQYF. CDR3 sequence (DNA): TGCGCCAGCAGCTCCAAGAACAGGGAACAATACGAGCAGTACTTC.

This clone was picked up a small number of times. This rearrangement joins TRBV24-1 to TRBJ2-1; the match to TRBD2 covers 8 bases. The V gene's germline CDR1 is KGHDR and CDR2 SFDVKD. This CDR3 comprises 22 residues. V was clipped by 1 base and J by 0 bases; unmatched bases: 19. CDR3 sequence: CATSDFSGRGRHIESSYNEQFF. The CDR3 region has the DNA TGTGCCACCAGTGATTTTTCGGGACGCGGGAGGCACATTGAAAGCTCCTACAATGAGCAGTTCTTC.

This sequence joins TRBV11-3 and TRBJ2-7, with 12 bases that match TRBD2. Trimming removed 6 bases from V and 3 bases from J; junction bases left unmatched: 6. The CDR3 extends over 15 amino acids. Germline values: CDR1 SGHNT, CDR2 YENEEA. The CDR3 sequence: CASRLLAGGNYEQYF. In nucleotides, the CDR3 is TGTGCCAGCAGGCTACTAGCGGGAGGCAACTACGAGCAGTACTTC.

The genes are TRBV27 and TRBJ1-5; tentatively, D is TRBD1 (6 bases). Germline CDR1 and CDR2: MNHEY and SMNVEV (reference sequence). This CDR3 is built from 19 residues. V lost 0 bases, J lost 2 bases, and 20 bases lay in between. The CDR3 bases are TGTGCCAGCAGTTTATCCTCCCGGGACAACCTCCAGGGCAATCAGCCCCAGCATTTT. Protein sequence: CASSLSSRDNLQGNQPQHF.

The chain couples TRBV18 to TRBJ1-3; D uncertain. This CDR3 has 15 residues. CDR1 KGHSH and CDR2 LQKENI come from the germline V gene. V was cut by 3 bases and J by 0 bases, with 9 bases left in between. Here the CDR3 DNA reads TGTGCCAGCTCACCGCCAGAATTCTCTGGAAACACCATATATTTT. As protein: CASSPPEFSGNTIYF. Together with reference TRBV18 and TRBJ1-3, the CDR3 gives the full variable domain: NAGVMQNPRHLVRRRGQEARLRCSPMKGHSHVYWYRQLPEEGLKFMVYLQKENIIDESGMPKERFSAEFPKEGPSILRIQQVVRGDSAAYFCASSPPEFSGNTIYFGEGSWLTVV.